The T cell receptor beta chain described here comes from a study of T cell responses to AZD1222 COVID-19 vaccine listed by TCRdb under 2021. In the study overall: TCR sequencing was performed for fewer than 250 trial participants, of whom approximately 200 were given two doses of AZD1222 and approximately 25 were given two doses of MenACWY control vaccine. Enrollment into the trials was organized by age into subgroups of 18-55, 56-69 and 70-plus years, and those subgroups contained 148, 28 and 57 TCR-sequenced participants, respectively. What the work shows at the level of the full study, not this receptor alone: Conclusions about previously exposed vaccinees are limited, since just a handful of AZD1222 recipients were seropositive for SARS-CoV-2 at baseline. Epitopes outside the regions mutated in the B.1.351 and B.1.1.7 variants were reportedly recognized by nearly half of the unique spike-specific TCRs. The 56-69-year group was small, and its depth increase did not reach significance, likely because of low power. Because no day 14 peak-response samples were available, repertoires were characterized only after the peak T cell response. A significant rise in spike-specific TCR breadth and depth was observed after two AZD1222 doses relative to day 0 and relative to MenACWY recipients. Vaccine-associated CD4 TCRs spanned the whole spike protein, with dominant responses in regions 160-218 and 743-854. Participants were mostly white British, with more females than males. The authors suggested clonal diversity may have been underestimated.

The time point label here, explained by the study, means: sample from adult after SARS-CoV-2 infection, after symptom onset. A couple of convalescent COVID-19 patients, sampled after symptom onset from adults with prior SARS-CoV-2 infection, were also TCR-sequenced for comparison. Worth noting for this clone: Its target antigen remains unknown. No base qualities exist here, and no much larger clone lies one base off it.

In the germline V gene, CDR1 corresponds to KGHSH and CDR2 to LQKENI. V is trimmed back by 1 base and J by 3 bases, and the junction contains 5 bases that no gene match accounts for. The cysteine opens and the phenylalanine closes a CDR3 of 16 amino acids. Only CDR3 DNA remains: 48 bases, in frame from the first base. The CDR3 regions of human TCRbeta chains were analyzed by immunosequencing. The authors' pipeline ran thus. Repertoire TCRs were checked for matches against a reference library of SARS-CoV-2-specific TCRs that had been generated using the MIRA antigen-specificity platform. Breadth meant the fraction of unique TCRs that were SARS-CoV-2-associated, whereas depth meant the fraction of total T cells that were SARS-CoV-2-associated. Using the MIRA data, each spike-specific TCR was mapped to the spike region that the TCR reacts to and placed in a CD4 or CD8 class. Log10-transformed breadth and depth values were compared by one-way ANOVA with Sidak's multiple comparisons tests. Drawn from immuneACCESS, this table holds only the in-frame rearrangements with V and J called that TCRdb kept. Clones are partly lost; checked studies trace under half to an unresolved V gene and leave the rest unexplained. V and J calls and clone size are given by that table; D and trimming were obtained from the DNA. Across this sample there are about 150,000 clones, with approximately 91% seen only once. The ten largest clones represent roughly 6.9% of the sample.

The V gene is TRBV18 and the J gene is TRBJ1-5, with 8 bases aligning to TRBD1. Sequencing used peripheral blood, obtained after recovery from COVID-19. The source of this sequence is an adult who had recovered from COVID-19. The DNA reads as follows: TGTGCCAGCTCACCACAACAGGGGGGATTCAATCAGCCCCAGCATTTT. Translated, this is CASSPQQGGFNQPQHF.